These 32 T cell receptor beta chains share one sample of origin, sequenced in a study of Graves' ophthalmopathy and Graves' hyperthyroidism. As the template, RNA transcripts were used to amplify TCR beta CDR3 regions. An opening RT-PCR round employed HTBI primers and preceded a second-round multiplex PCR. TCRdb passed the multiplex PCR reads through MiXCR, listing each CDR3 protein once. The table shows about 420,000 distinct CDR3 sequences, with under 25% occurring only once. The sequenced sample consisted of peripheral blood. The receptors were sampled from a young woman with stable Graves' hyperthyroidism.

This clonotype was found many times. Germline and junction disagree at one end, which may indicate a read error. V and J are TRBV7-8 and TRBJ2-4, with a weak D call TRBD2 (5 bases). The CDR3 has 16 amino acids. CDR1 is SGHVS and CDR2 is FQNEAQ in the germline V gene. CDR3 DNA sequence: TGTGCCAGCAGCTTATTTGTATGGGGAGCCAAAAACATTAAGTACTTC. Translating gives CASSLFVWGAKNIKYF. The variable domain in full, with the rest retrieved from reference TRBV7-8 and TRBJ2-4, is GAGVSQSPRYKVAKRGQDVALRCDPISGHVSLFWYQQALGQGPEFLTYFQNEAQLDKSGLPSDRFFAERPEGSVSTLKIQRTQQEDSAVYLCASSLFVWGAKNIKYFGAGTRLSVL.

As regards this clonotype: This may be a read error: a much more frequent sequence differs by one nucleotide. This chain links TRBV11-2 with TRBJ1-1; D unclear. Germline V gene data show CDR1 as SGHAT and CDR2 as FQNNGV. CDR3 length equals 13 residues. As DNA, the CDR3 is TGTGCCAGCAGGGTGAACATGAACACTGAAGTTTTCTTT. It translates to CASRVNMNTEVFF. Full variable domain (remainder filled in from reference TRBV11-2 and TRBJ1-1): EAGVAQSPRYKIIEKRQSVAFWCNPISGHATLYWYQQILGQGPKLLIQFQNNGVVDDSQLPKDRFSAERLKGVDSTLKIQPAKLEDSAVYLCASRVNMNTEVFFGQGTRLTVV.

In its sample, this clonotype was seen many times. The V gene is TRBV6-2 or TRBV6-3, the J gene TRBJ2-7; 8 bases are shared with TRBD1. Germline values: CDR1 MNHEY, CDR2 SVGEGT. The CDR3 is made up of 20 amino acids. Losses at the gene ends were 0 bases for V and 2 bases for J; bases not matched to a gene: 18. Written as DNA, the CDR3 is TGTGCCAGCAGTTACTCGACTCAGAGGGTTAGGGCAGGGGGCCCCTACGAGCAGTACTTC. Protein sequence: CASSYSTQRVRAGGPYEQYF.

This clonotype was detected many times. J is TRBJ2-7 and V is TRBV20-1; weak D call: TRBD2 (6 bases). The CDR3 extends over 14 amino acids. Trimming shortened V by 0 bases and J by 6 bases, and 15 bases separated the two germline ends. CDR1 DFQATT and CDR2 SNEGSKA come from the germline V gene (reference sequence). For the CDR3, the DNA is TGCAGTGCTAGAGAGGGGGGAGAGGTAGGCGAGCAGTACTTC. As protein: CSAREGGEVGEQYF.

The rearrangement uses TRBV6-4 and TRBJ1-2; D unresolved. Trimming left V 2 bases short and J 4 bases short, with 20 bases between. CDR1 is MRHNA and CDR2 is SNTAGT in the germline V gene. The CDR3 spans 17 residues. The CDR3 nucleotides are TGTGCCAGCAGTGACCCACCGGGCCCCGTCGCACCCTATGGCTACACCTTC. Protein: CASSDPPGPVAPYGYTF.

This clonotype was recorded at least ten times. The chain couples TRBV19 to TRBJ2-2; D is unclear. V was shortened by 5 bases and J by 3 bases, with 10 bases between the two germline ends. Germline CDR1 LNHDA, CDR2 SQIVND (reference sequence). The CDR3 runs 14 residues. The chain's CDR3 is CASSLWEHTGELFF. The CDR3, as DNA: TGTGCCAGTAGTCTCTGGGAACACACCGGGGAGCTGTTTTTT.

The table lists this clonotype with many counts. The chain joins TRBV27 to TRBJ2-3; D is unresolved. The CDR3 runs 10 residues. With 10 bases removed from V and 3 bases from J, the gap between germline ends came to 5 bases. CDR1 and CDR2 (germline): MNHEY, SMNVEV (reference sequence). The CDR3 loop is CATTTDTQYF. The CDR3 nucleotides are TGTGCCACCACGACAGATACGCAGTATTTT.

This clonotype has a count of ten or more. The genes are TRBV15 and TRBJ2-7; D ambiguous. The CDR3 is 14 amino acids. In germline, CDR1 is LNHNV, CDR2 YYDKDF (reference sequence). The ends were cut back, 1 base at V and 6 bases at J, with 13 bases in the middle. The CDR3 loop reads CATSRVGSVGEQYF. The CDR3, as DNA: TGTGCCACCAGCAGAGTGGGATCCGTAGGCGAGCAGTACTTC. Filled out from reference TRBV15 and TRBJ2-7, the complete variable domain reads DAMVIQNPRYQVTQFGKPVTLSCSQTLNHNVMYWYQQKSSQAPKLLFHYYDKDFNNEADTPDNFQSRRPNTSFCFLDIRSPGLGDTAMYLCATSRVGSVGEQYFGPGTRLTVT.

This clonotype was seen at least ten times. V is TRBV6-5 and J is TRBJ1-1; D ambiguous. This CDR3 is 13 amino acids long. With 2 bases removed from V and 1 base from J, the gap between germline ends came to 5 bases. Germline V gene data show CDR1 as MNHEY and CDR2 as SVGAGI. The CDR3: CASSYTRNTEAFF. In DNA, the CDR3 is TGTGCCAGCAGTTACACTAGGAACACTGAAGCTTTCTTT.

The sample holds many counts of this clonotype. This chain uses TRBV11-2 with TRBJ2-7; 8 positions match TRBD1. Trimming took 1 base from V and 7 from J; bases not matched to a gene: 6. Germline V lookup: CDR1 SGHAT, CDR2 FQNNGV. The CDR3 consists of 14 residues. The CDR3 is CASSLGRGLGEQYF. CDR3 DNA sequence: TGTGCCAGCAGCTTAGGCAGGGGGCTGGGAGAGCAGTACTTC.

This clonotype was detected ten times or more. CDR3 DNA: TGTGCCAGCAACCATGCACTAGCACTCCAAGAGACCCAGTACTTC. Amino acid sequence: CASNHALALQETQYF. This chain joins TRBV28 and TRBJ2-5, with TRBD2 as a possible D gene (6 bases). The CDR3 runs to 15 residues. V was pared by 7 bases and J by 1 base, with 16 bases between. CDR1 MDHEN and CDR2 SYDVKM come from the germline V gene.

This clonotype was found many times. J is TRBJ2-7 and V is TRBV12-3 or TRBV12-4; maybe TRBD1 (5 bases). This CDR3 region has 11 residues. V dropped 3 bases and J dropped 10 bases, with 10 bases sitting between them. The CDR3 coding sequence is TGTGCCAGCAGTTTTAGGACATTCCAGTACTTC. Translating it yields CASSFRTFQYF.

This clonotype was detected ten times or more. The chain has TRBV2 and TRBJ2-2, with D hard to call. Trimming removed 7 bases at V and 3 bases at J, with 15 bases between. Germline CDR1 is SNHLY and CDR2 is FYNNEI. The CDR3 spans 15 residues. The CDR3 sequence is CASKRVTLDTGELFF. The DNA of the CDR3 is TGTGCCAGCAAACGGGTAACCCTGGACACCGGGGAGCTGTTTTTT.

The chain couples TRBV20-1 to TRBJ2-7; 10 bases map to TRBD2. With V trimmed by 8 bases and J by 5 bases, 9 bases remained unmatched. The CDR3 is 13 amino acids. Per germline, CDR1 DFQATT and CDR2 SNEGSKA (reference sequence). The CDR3 loop is CSTQREGGNEQYF. CDR3 coding DNA: TGCAGTACCCAGCGGGAGGGCGGGAACGAGCAGTACTTC.

The V gene is TRBV6-1, the J gene TRBJ2-7; 7 positions match TRBD2. J was trimmed by 0 bases and V by 5 bases; bases with no gene match: 10. This CDR3 contains 16 residues. CDR1 MNHNS and CDR2 SASEGT come from the germline V gene. CDR3 in DNA: TGTGCCAGCAGTAGAAGCGGGGTCCCGAGCTCCTACGAGCAGTACTTC. This encodes CASSRSGVPSSYEQYF.

The rearrangement joins TRBV7-9 to TRBJ1-6; weak D call: TRBD1 (5 bases). The V and J ends lost 6 bases and 8 bases respectively, with 17 bases between them. Per germline, CDR1 SEHNR and CDR2 FQNEAQ (reference sequence). There are 15 residues in the CDR3. The CDR3 nucleotides are TGTGCCAGCAGTCCAGGGACCGGCCCTTATTCACCCCTCCACTTT. Translated, it gives CASSPGTGPYSPLHF. Full variable domain (rest looked up from reference TRBV7-9 and TRBJ1-6): DTGVSQNPRHKITKRGQNVTFRCDPISEHNRLYWYRQTLGQGPEFLTYFQNEAQLEKSRLLSDRFSAERPKGSFSTLEIQRTEQGDSAMYLCASSPGTGPYSPLHFGNGTRLTVT.

V and J are TRBV7-9 and TRBJ2-7, with 8 bases that match TRBD1. Germline trimming cut 3 bases from V and 3 bases from J; bases unmatched to any gene: 7. The length of the CDR3 is 15 residues. The V gene's germline CDR1 is SEHNR and CDR2 FQNEAQ (reference sequence). Written as DNA, the CDR3 is TGTGCCAGCAGCTTTTCGACAGGGGCGGGCTACGAGCAGTACTTC. This translates into CASSFSTGAGYEQYF. Full variable domain (outside the CDR3, taken from reference TRBV7-9 and TRBJ2-7): DTGVSQNPRHKITKRGQNVTFRCDPISEHNRLYWYRQTLGQGPEFLTYFQNEAQLEKSRLLSDRFSAERPKGSFSTLEIQRTEQGDSAMYLCASSFSTGAGYEQYFGPGTRLTVT.

This clonotype was seen at least ten times. The chain joins TRBV12-3 or TRBV12-4 to TRBJ2-5; possible D gene TRBD2, 5 bases. CDR3 size: 12 residues. The V end lost 8 bases, the J end lost 6 bases, and 13 bases lay between the germline ends. DNA for the CDR3: TGTGCCAGCGGGAGACCAAGACAGACCCAGTACTTC. It specifies CASGRPRQTQYF.

This clonotype was seen repeatedly, ten times or more. Germline is not matched at one junction end, which may reflect a read error. Here the CDR3 DNA reads TGTGCCAGCGGGAAAAGCGGGAGAGGGGAGACCCAGCACTTC. This encodes CASGKSGRGETQHF. The gene calls are TRBV12-3 or TRBV12-4 and TRBJ2-5, with 8 bases fitting TRBD2. The CDR3 is 14 amino acids.

This clonotype has ten or more counts. The V call is TRBV29-1, the J call TRBJ2-5; D not certain. The CDR3 covers 9 residues. In germline, CDR1 is SQVTM, CDR2 ANQGSEA. The CDR3 region is CGRLKTQYF. As DNA, the CDR3 is TGCGGCCGGTTAAAGACCCAGTACTTC.

This clonotype occurred many times. The chain employs TRBV28 and TRBJ2-7; 10 nucleotides line up with TRBD2. This CDR3 region has 16 residues. CDR1 is MDHEN and CDR2 is SYDVKM in the germline V gene. Unmatched junction bases numbered 12, after V lost 6 bases and J lost 4 bases. The CDR3 bases are TGTGCCAGCAGACCCCCCGGAGCGGGAGGGACTTACGAGCAGTACTTC. Amino acid sequence: CASRPPGAGGTYEQYF.

This rearrangement joins TRBV2 to TRBJ1-2; the D is unclear. The CDR3 contains 14 residues. Germline lookup yields CDR1 SNHLY and CDR2 FYNNEI. Trimming pared 2 bases from V and 5 bases from J, leaving 12 bases between. In DNA, the CDR3 is TGTGCCAGCAGTGAAAGACATAACCTTTATGGCTACACCTTC. Its protein product is CASSERHNLYGYTF. The full variable domain, rest sourced from reference TRBV2 and TRBJ1-2, is EPEVTQTPSHQVTQMGQEVILRCVPISNHLYFYWYRQILGQKVEFLVSFYNNEISEKSEIFDDQFSVERPDGSNFTLKIRSTKLEDSAMYFCASSERHNLYGYTFGSGTRLTVV.

This clonotype was picked up many times. CDR3 sequence: CASNPMPRLEDTEAFF. The CDR3 DNA reads TGCGCCAGCAACCCAATGCCCCGGCTGGAGGACACTGAAGCTTTCTTT. The chain links TRBV5-1 to TRBJ1-1; D is uncertain. Germline lookup yields CDR1 SGHRS and CDR2 YFSETQ. The CDR3 contains 16 residues. Trimming removed 6 bases at V and 3 bases at J, with 21 bases between.

This chain joins TRBV3-1 and TRBJ2-5; D remains unclear. Trimming took 0 bases from V and 1 from J, leaving 6 bases between them. From germline, CDR1 is LGHDT and CDR2 YNNKEL (reference sequence). The CDR3 is 14 residues long. CDR3 sequence (DNA): TGTGCCAGCAGCCAAGATAACCGCCAAGAGACCCAGTACTTC. This gives the protein CASSQDNRQETQYF.

This clonotype was counted ten times or more. The rearrangement joins TRBV6-5 to TRBJ2-7; D may be TRBD1 or TRBD2 (5 bases each). Trimming stripped 5 bases from V and 7 bases from J, with 21 bases between. The CDR3 is 15 residues long. Germline assignment: CDR1 MNHEY and CDR2 SVGAGI. In DNA, the CDR3 is TGTGCCAGCAGTACTCCCAGGGTGCCGACGGGAGAGCAGTACTTC. This translates into CASSTPRVPTGEQYF.

The table lists this clonotype with a few counts. V and J are TRBV12-3 or TRBV12-4 and TRBJ1-1, with D possibly being TRBD1 (5 bases). Trimming cost V 10 bases and J 0 bases, with 18 bases left between them. The CDR3 loop spans 15 amino acids. CDR3 protein: CATTPRQSMNTEAFF. In nucleotides, the CDR3 is TGTGCCACAACACCCAGACAGTCCATGAACACTGAAGCTTTCTTT.

This clonotype was picked up many times. This chain connects TRBV12-3 or TRBV12-4 to TRBJ1-5, with D possibly matching TRBD1 (6 bases). V lost 5 bases and J lost 3, with 14 bases in between. This CDR3 is 15 amino acids long. CDR3 protein: CASSLWGRDNQPQHF. The CDR3 DNA follows: TGTGCCAGCAGTCTTTGGGGGCGCGACAATCAGCCCCAGCATTTT.

This clonotype was counted at least ten times. V is TRBV6-2 or TRBV6-3 and J is TRBJ2-2; 7 nucleotides align to TRBD2. V shed 8 bases, J shed 1 base, and the junction held 7 bases outside the gene matches. Germline loops: CDR1 MNHEY, CDR2 SVGEGT. CDR3 length: 15 amino acids. The CDR3 DNA reads as TGTGCCAGCTTCCCGGGGGGTCTGAACACCGGGGAGCTGTTTTTT. Its protein product is CASFPGGLNTGELFF.

Ten or more counts support this clonotype. The chain joins TRBV6-5 to TRBJ1-5; D may be TRBD1 (5 bases). Germline V gene lookup returns CDR1 MNHEY and CDR2 SVGAGI. V lost 5 bases and J lost 0, with 11 bases in between. The CDR3 has 15 amino acids. CDR3 sequence (DNA): TGTGCCAGCAGTCCCGGGACGGATAGCAATCAGCCCCAGCATTTT. Its protein is CASSPGTDSNQPQHF.

This clonotype showed up many times. CDR3 amino acids: CASSSLQGTNTEAFF. In nucleotides, the CDR3 is TGTGCCAGCAGTTCATTACAGGGGACTAACACTGAAGCTTTCTTT. This chain links TRBV27 with TRBJ1-1; 7 positions agree with TRBD1. This CDR3 contains 15 residues. Germline-derived CDR1 and CDR2 are MNHEY and SMNVEV (reference sequence). V lost 4 bases, J lost 2 bases, and 7 bases stayed unmatched.

This clonotype was counted many times. The V gene is TRBV7-3, the J gene TRBJ2-7; TRBD1 or TRBD2 may be the D gene (5 bases each). This CDR3 is built from 15 residues. The ends were cut back, 5 bases at V and 1 base at J, with 15 bases in the middle. Germline V CDR1 and CDR2: SGHTA, FQGTGA. The CDR3 DNA is TGTGCCAGCAGCAACCGGGACGACATATCCTACGAGCAGTACTTC. Its protein product is CASSNRDDISYEQYF. The full variable domain, rest sourced from reference TRBV7-3 and TRBJ2-7, is GAGVSQTPSNKVTEKGKYVELRCDPISGHTALYWYRQSLGQGPEFLIYFQGTGAADDSGLPNDRFFAVRPEGSVSTLKIQRTERGDSAVYLCASSNRDDISYEQYFGPGTRLTVT.

This clonotype was counted many times. This rearrangement joins TRBV28 to TRBJ2-7, with D unclear. The germline V gene encodes CDR1 MDHEN and CDR2 SYDVKM. The CDR3 consists of 13 residues. V gave up 4 bases and J gave up 6 bases, with 13 bases separating them. DNA of the CDR3: TGTGCCAGCAGTTCGGACGGAAACTTCGAGCAGTACTTC. Translation: CASSSDGNFEQYF.